A selection of T cell receptor beta chains follows, all from one sample in a study of blood T cells in healthy people across ages. Via MiXCR, TCRdb re-called the 5' RACE reads, giving one row per CDR3 protein. Of about 580,000 distinct CDR3 sequences listed, roughly 43% are singletons. Sequenced material: blood. Every receptor here comes from a man older than 75 in good health. The CDR3 runs from the conserved cysteine through the conserved F or W. A D gene is named only where the DNA matches it firmly. Clone size is shown for a subset of rows, as once, few, many or a class of expanded clone.

j_call	d_call	v_call	clone_size	cdr3_nt	cdr3_aa
TRBJ2-4	-	TRBV7-9	-	TGTGCCAGCAGCTTAGCCCGCGGGCCGCCGAACATTCAGTACTTC	CASSLARGPPNIQYF
TRBJ2-3	TRBD2	TRBV20-1	-	TGCAGTGCTGCCTCCGGGACTAGTGAGGCAGATACGCAGTATTTT	CSAASGTSEADTQYF
TRBJ2-3	-	TRBV6-6	few	TGTGCCAGCGGGGGCACTAGCACAGATACGCAGTATTTT	CASGGTSTDTQYF
TRBJ2-3	TRBD1	TRBV7-2	-	TGTGCCAGCAGCTCCCGGGACAGGGGGAAAGATACGCAGTATTTT	CASSSRDRGKDTQYF
TRBJ1-5	-	TRBV6-6	-	TGTGCCAGCAGCATGGGAGATAATCAGCCCCAGCATTTT	CASSMGDNQPQHF
TRBJ2-3	TRBD1	TRBV20-1	-	TGCAGTGCTAGAGATCATGGGACAGCTATCACAGATACGCAGTATTTT	CSARDHGTAITDTQYF
TRBJ2-1	TRBD1	TRBV6-2/TRBV6-3	few	TGTGCCAGCAGCCCCCGTGGACAGGGTGTGAATGAGCAGTTCTTC	CASSPRGQGVNEQFF
TRBJ2-5	TRBD2	TRBV18	few	TGTGCCAGCTCACCCAGGACTAGATCGGGGAAAGAGACCCAGTACTTC	CASSPRTRSGKETQYF
TRBJ1-5	-	TRBV12-3/TRBV12-4	-	TGTGCCAGCAGCACACAGGGACACTATAGCAATCAGCCCCAGCATTTT	CASSTQGHYSNQPQHF
TRBJ2-1	TRBD2	TRBV6-2/TRBV6-3	-	TGTGCCAGCAGTTTGGGGTTTAGGCTAGCGGCGTACAATGAGCAGTTCTTC	CASSLGFRLAAYNEQFF
TRBJ2-7	TRBD1	TRBV6-6	many	TGTGCCAGCAGTTACTCCGGGACAGGGACTGGCGAGCAGTACTTC	CASSYSGTGTGEQYF
TRBJ2-1	TRBD2	TRBV9	few	TGTGCCAGCAGCATGGGGGGGAGGGACGGATTTGAGCAGTTCTTC	CASSMGGRDGFEQFF
TRBJ2-1	TRBD2	TRBV6-2/TRBV6-3	-	TGTGCCAGCAGTTTTGGTTTCGCGGGAGAAGAGACCCAGTTCTTC	CASSFGFAGEETQFF
TRBJ1-2	-	TRBV28	-	TGTGCCAGCAGGGAACCTGGGGGGGAGACCTATGGCTACACCTTC	CASREPGGETYGYTF
TRBJ2-3	-	TRBV27	-	TGTGCCAGCAGTTTATCGGACGGGTCTGGCACAGATACGCAGTATTTT	CASSLSDGSGTDTQYF
TRBJ1-2	-	TRBV10-2	few	TGCGCCAGCAGTGGGTCCCGTCTTCTAGGTGGCTATACCTTC	CASSGSRLLGGYTF
TRBJ1-2	TRBD1	TRBV5-1	-	TGCGCCAGCAGCCTCGGGACAGGAGCTTTCTATGGCTACACCTTC	CASSLGTGAFYGYTF
TRBJ2-1	-	TRBV3-1	-	TGTGCCAGCAGCCATACGACTTTGGGACCCTACAATGAGCAGTTCTTC	CASSHTTLGPYNEQFF
TRBJ1-1	TRBD1	TRBV28	-	TGTGCCAGCCGACGACAGGGGGCCGTGACTGAAGCTTTCTTT	CASRRQGAVTEAFF
TRBJ2-7	-	TRBV6-6	-	TGTGCCAGCACCCCTCAGGATAGCTACAATGAGCAGTACTTC	CASTPQDSYNEQYF
TRBJ2-3	-	TRBV6-1	-	TGTGCCAGCACGGGGAACACAGATACGCAGTATTTT	CASTGNTDTQYF
TRBJ2-7	-	TRBV13	-	TGTGCCAGGGGGAATGGAGATAGCGAACCCTACGAGCAGTACTTC	CARGNGDSEPYEQYF
TRBJ2-5	-	TRBV2	few	TGTGCCAGCACTCCTCCGGGACTTCAGGGCCAAGAGACCCAGTACTTC	CASTPPGLQGQETQYF
TRBJ1-2	TRBD1	TRBV20-1	few	TGCAGTGCTAGACCAGGGACAGGGGGATATGGCTACACCTTC	CSARPGTGGYGYTF
TRBJ1-6	-	TRBV7-2	many	TGTGCCAGCAGCTTACTTCCAGAGAATTCACCCCTCCACTTT	CASSLLPENSPLHF
TRBJ2-1	-	TRBV9	many	TGTGCCAGCAGCGTAGACCCGACTGACAATGAGCAGTTCTTC	CASSVDPTDNEQFF
TRBJ2-7	TRBD2	TRBV6-2/TRBV6-3	once	TGTGCCAGCAGTCTACAGCTAGCGGACGAATACGAGCAGTACTTC	CASSLQLADEYEQYF
TRBJ2-1	TRBD2	TRBV20-1	-	TGCAGTGCTAGAACCCCTTTAGCGGGACAATACAATGAGCAGTTCTTC	CSARTPLAGQYNEQFF
TRBJ2-5	-	TRBV7-2	few	TGTGCCAGCAGCACACCGGGGTTATACAATGAGCAGTACTTC	CASSTPGLYNEQYF
TRBJ1-5	-	TRBV7-2	-	TGTGCCAGCAGCTTAAACGGTCAGGGAATCCCCAATCAGCCCCAGCATTTT	CASSLNGQGIPNQPQHF
TRBJ1-2	-	TRBV6-1	-	TGTGCCAGCAGTGATTTTGGGGGTATCTGGTACACCTTC	CASSDFGGIWYTF
TRBJ2-1	-	TRBV10-3	few	TGTGCCATCAGAGGTGTTTCCAATGAGCAGTTCTTC	CAIRGVSNEQFF
TRBJ2-7	TRBD1	TRBV7-2	-	TGTGCCAGCAGCTTTTCCCCCTCCGACAGGGGTAACTACGAGCAGTACTTC	CASSFSPSDRGNYEQYF
TRBJ2-1	TRBD2	TRBV6-4	few	TGTGCCAGCAGTACACTAGCGGGACCTAATGAGCAGTTCTTC	CASSTLAGPNEQFF